This TCR beta chain was found in a study of identical twins. The study's findings and limits: It was out-of-frame TCR alpha sharing in monozygotic twins that models underestimated. Diverse VJ usage suggested most zero-insertion clonotypes were not invariant T cells.

The sample holds a few counts of this clonotype. Its antigen is still unknown. Germline lookup yields CDR1 ENHRY and CDR2 SYGVKD. The CDR3 is 15 residues long. V shed 4 bases and J shed 5 bases, with 12 bases lying between them. TCRdb called the 5' RACE reads again in MiXCR, with one record for every CDR3 protein. The repertoire holds hundreds of thousands of distinct CDR3 sequences, with roughly a quarter as singletons. The donor group consisted entirely of healthy Caucasians. The same data also contributed to another study, on T cells expressing NK-cell markers. From that report: The authors applied an anti-gamma-delta TCR antibody in several experiments, and it restricted sorting to alpha-beta TCR T cells.

The chain employs TRBV10-3 and TRBJ1-6; D not certain. Sequenced sample: CD4+ T cells sorted from blood. The clonotype was recovered from a woman aged 18 to 35 in good health. The CDR3 here is CAISGRHGDNSPLHF. DNA of the CDR3: TGTGCCATCAGTGGTCGGCACGGCGATAATTCACCCCTCCACTTT.